This T cell receptor beta chain originates from a study of T cells in Graves' hyperthyroidism and ophthalmopathy. RNA transcripts gave rise to amplified TCR beta CDR3 regions. HTBI primers drove first-round RT-PCR of the TCR CDR3. Each CDR3 protein is one row after TCRdb ran MiXCR on the multiplex PCR reads. The table shows hundreds of thousands of distinct CDR3 sequences, with about 45% occurring only once. This clonotype was observed many times. V lost 4 bases, J lost 4 bases, and 1 base stayed unmatched. The CDR3 contains 13 residues. Germline V CDR1 and CDR2: SGDLS, YYNGEE. The sample taken for sequencing was peripheral blood or thyroid tissue (not recorded which). This TCR came from a woman younger than 35 with Graves' hyperthyroidism. This chain connects TRBV9 to TRBJ2-2; the match to TRBD2 covers 7 bases. CDR3 loop: CASSPSGTGELFF. In nucleotides, the CDR3 is TGTGCCAGCAGCCCTAGCGGCACCGGGGAGCTGTTTTTT.